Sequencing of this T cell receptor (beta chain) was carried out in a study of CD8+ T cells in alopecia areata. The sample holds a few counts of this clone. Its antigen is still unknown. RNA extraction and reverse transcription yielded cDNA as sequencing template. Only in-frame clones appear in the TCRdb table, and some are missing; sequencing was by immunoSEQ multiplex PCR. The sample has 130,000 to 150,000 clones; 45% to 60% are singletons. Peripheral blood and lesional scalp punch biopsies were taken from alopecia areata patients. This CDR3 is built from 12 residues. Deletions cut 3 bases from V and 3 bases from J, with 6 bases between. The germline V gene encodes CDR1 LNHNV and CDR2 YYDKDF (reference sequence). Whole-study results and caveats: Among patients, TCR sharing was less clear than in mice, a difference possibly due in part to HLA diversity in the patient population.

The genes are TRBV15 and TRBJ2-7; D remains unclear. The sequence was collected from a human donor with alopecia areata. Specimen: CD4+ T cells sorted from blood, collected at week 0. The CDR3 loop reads CATSSRYYEQYF. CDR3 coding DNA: TGTGCCACCAGCAGCCGATACTACGAGCAGTACTTC.